A selection of T cell receptor beta chains follows, all from one sample in a study of T-cell reconstitution after alpha-beta-depleted transplantation in children. TCRdb re-called the PCR reads through MiXCR, storing one row per CDR3 protein. This sample has about 98,000 distinct CDR3 sequences; under 25% occur once, and the top ten carry over 20%. The sequencing here drew on PBMCs, taken before TCRalphabeta/CD19-depleted stem cell transplant. The receptor set was obtained from a boy younger than 10 with acute lymphoblastic leukemia, due to receive a stem cell transplant. CDR3s include the opening cysteine and the closing phenylalanine or tryptophan. D genes are given only for firm matches. The size entry is marked missing in some rows and otherwise reads once, few, many or a size class.

v_gene	j_gene	abundance	d_gene	CDR3aa	CDR3nt
TRBV5-1	TRBJ2-7	NA	NA	CASSLEGSPGNEQYF	TGCGCCAGCAGCTTGGAGGGGAGCCCCGGGAACGAGCAGTACTTC
TRBV27	TRBJ1-1	NA	TRBD1	CASSLATGGGWGF	TGTGCCAGCAGTTTAGCGACAGGGGGTGGATGGGGCTTT
TRBV12-3/TRBV12-4	TRBJ2-7	once	NA	CASSLVKITLYEQYF	TGTGCCAGCAGTTTAGTTAAGATAACTCTCTACGAGCAGTACTTC
TRBV20-1	TRBJ2-2	few	NA	CSAHIRGNTGELFF	TGCAGTGCTCATATCAGGGGGAACACCGGGGAGCTGTTTTTT
TRBV20-1	TRBJ2-3	once	NA	CSAPALSTDTQYF	TGCAGTGCCCCAGCCCTCAGCACAGATACGCAGTATTTT
TRBV25-1	TRBJ2-2	NA	NA	CASSGRTNTGELFF	TGTGCCAGCAGTGGACGGACTAACACCGGGGAGCTGTTTTTT
TRBV5-1	TRBJ2-2	many	TRBD2	CASSLLGATSGGANTGELFF	TGCGCCAGCAGCCTCCTTGGGGCCACTAGCGGAGGCGCGAACACCGGGGAGCTGTTTTTT
TRBV3-1	TRBJ2-4	few	TRBD2	CASSTTGTTKNIQYF	TGTGCCAGCAGCACAACCGGGACTACCAAAAACATTCAGTACTTC
TRBV11-2	TRBJ2-3	NA	NA	CASSRVGGTDTQYF	TGTGCCAGCAGCCGCGTGGGAGGCACAGATACGCAGTATTTT
TRBV12-3/TRBV12-4	TRBJ2-7	few	TRBD1	CASSWTGGYEQYF	TGTGCCAGCAGCTGGACAGGGGGCTACGAGCAGTACTTC
TRBV7-2	TRBJ1-6	NA	TRBD1	CASSRTGGLNSPLHF	TGTGCCAGCAGCCGCACAGGGGGGCTTAATTCACCCCTCCACTTT
TRBV6-2/TRBV6-3	TRBJ2-5	NA	NA	CASSPLQQETQYF	TGTGCCAGCAGTCCTCTCCAGCAAGAGACCCAGTACTTC
TRBV10-3	TRBJ1-3	NA	NA	CATEGDTSSGNTIYF	TGTGCCACTGAGGGGGACACCAGCTCTGGAAACACCATATATTTT
TRBV28	TRBJ1-5	NA	NA	CASSSGSAGASNQPQHF	TGTGCCAGCAGTTCGGGATCGGCAGGGGCTTCCAATCAGCCCCAGCATTTT
TRBV5-4	TRBJ1-1	NA	NA	CASSGDQGRAEAFF	TGTGCCAGCAGCGGAGACCAGGGCAGGGCTGAAGCTTTCTTT
TRBV7-2	TRBJ1-2	NA	NA	CASSFVGLGHNGYTF	TGTGCCAGCAGTTTTGTGGGGCTGGGGCATAATGGCTACACCTTC
TRBV4-3	TRBJ1-3	NA	NA	CASSQTGGSGNTIYF	TGCGCCAGCAGCCAAACGGGGGGTTCTGGAAACACCATATATTTT
TRBV10-3	TRBJ2-2	many	NA	CAISALPGELFF	TGTGCCATCAGTGCCCTCCCCGGGGAGCTGTTTTTT
TRBV11-2	TRBJ2-3	few	TRBD2	CASSLGLAGGGSTDTQYF	TGTGCCAGCAGCCTGGGACTAGCGGGAGGGGGTAGCACAGATACGCAGTATTTT
TRBV7-9	TRBJ1-6	few	NA	CASSSGQYAPLHF	TGTGCCAGCAGCTCCGGACAGTACGCACCCCTCCACTTT
TRBV3-1	TRBJ2-1	NA	TRBD2	CASSSRPSGGALGQFF	TGTGCCAGCAGCTCCCGACCTAGCGGAGGGGCCCTTGGGCAGTTCTTC
TRBV7-9	TRBJ2-7	NA	NA	CASSLTGSLYEQYF	TGTGCCAGCAGCTTAACAGGGTCCTTGTACGAGCAGTACTTC
TRBV20-1	TRBJ1-5	few	TRBD1	CSAWGQGHQPQHF	TGCAGTGCCTGGGGACAGGGCCATCAGCCCCAGCATTTT
TRBV6-2/TRBV6-3	TRBJ2-3	many	TRBD2	CASSFDGLAVRDTQYF	TGTGCCAGCAGTTTCGATGGACTAGCGGTTCGAGATACGCAGTATTTT
TRBV20-1	TRBJ2-1	many	TRBD1	CSAETGGQGYNEQFF	TGCAGTGCCGAGACGGGGGGACAGGGCTACAATGAGCAGTTCTTC
TRBV30	TRBJ2-1	NA	TRBD2	CAWTQRDSYNEQFF	TGTGCCTGGACGCAGCGGGACTCCTACAATGAGCAGTTCTTC
TRBV7-2	TRBJ1-1	NA	NA	CASSLALGSTEAFF	TGTGCCAGCAGCTTGGCCTTGGGGAGCACTGAAGCTTTCTTT
TRBV28	TRBJ2-6	few	TRBD1	CASSWTGSSGANVLTF	TGTGCCAGCAGTTGGACAGGGAGCTCTGGGGCCAACGTCCTGACTTTC
TRBV9	TRBJ2-1	NA	NA	CASSVGAGEENEQFF	TGTGCCAGCAGCGTAGGGGCCGGCGAGGAGAATGAGCAGTTCTTC